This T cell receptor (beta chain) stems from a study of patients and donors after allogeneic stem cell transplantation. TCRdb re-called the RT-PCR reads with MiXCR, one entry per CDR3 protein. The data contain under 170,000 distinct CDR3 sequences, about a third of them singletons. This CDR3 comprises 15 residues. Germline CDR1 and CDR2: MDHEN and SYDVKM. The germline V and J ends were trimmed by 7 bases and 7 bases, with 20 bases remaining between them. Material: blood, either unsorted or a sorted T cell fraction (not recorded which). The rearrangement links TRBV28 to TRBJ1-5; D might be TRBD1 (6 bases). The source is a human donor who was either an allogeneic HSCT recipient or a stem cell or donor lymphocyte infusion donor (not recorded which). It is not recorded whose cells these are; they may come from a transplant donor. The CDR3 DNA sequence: TGTGCCAGCACGACGGGGCAGGGGAAAGGGCAGCCCCAGCATTTT. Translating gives CASTTGQGKGQPQHF.